A single sample is the source of the 13 T cell receptor beta chains below, sequenced in a study of CD8+ T cells in alopecia areata. Sequencing relied on a cDNA template that was reverse transcribed from extracted RNA. This table comes from immunoSEQ multiplex PCR, and its TCRdb copy is limited to in-frame clones, with some not included. The sample holds 75,000 to 80,000 clones, around 61% seen once. The treatment: oral pan-JAK inhibitor, 5-10 mg twice daily. Sequenced material: CD8+ T cells sorted from blood, taken at week 24, from a patient treated with tofacitinib. Receptors were obtained from a human donor with alopecia areata.

There are many counts of this clone. The chain uses TRBV28 and TRBJ2-1, with D possibly TRBD2 on 6 matching bases. V was trimmed by 7 bases and J by 0 bases, leaving 10 bases between them. The CDR3 has 14 amino acids. CDR1 and CDR2 (germline): MDHEN, SYDVKM. The CDR3 sequence: CASNPEGSYNEQFF. CDR3 sequence (DNA): TGTGCCAGCAACCCGGAGGGCTCCTACAATGAGCAGTTCTTC.

CDR3 loop: CASSQGGVSTDTQYF. Here the CDR3 DNA reads TGCGCCAGCAGCCAAGGGGGGGTCAGCACAGATACGCAGTATTTT. V and J are TRBV4-3 and TRBJ2-3; D perhaps matches TRBD2 (6 bases). Germline CDR1 is LGHNA and CDR2 is YSLEER. The CDR3 consists of 15 residues. Between the trimmed V and J ends, which lost 1 base and 0 bases, there was a span of 8 bases.

This clone was observed a few times. The same CDR3 is also encoded by other DNA sequences in this sample. DNA of the CDR3: TGTGCCAGCAGCCTCGATACCGGGGAGCTGTTTTTT. Its protein product is CASSLDTGELFF. The chain combines TRBV7-9 with TRBJ2-2; no definite D call. The CDR3 is 12 residues long. Germline values: CDR1 SEHNR, CDR2 FQNEAQ (reference sequence). The V gene lost 5 bases and the J gene lost 5 bases, with 6 bases spanning the gap. Together with reference TRBV7-9 and TRBJ2-2, the CDR3 gives the full variable domain: DTGVSQNPRHKITKRGQNVTFRCDPISEHNRLYWYRQTLGQGPEFLTYFQNEAQLEKSRLLSDRFSAERPKGSFSTLEIQRTEQGDSAMYLCASSLDTGELFFGEGSRLTVL.

V and J are TRBV6-5 and TRBJ1-4; 8 nucleotides agree with TRBD1. Trimming took 6 bases from V and 6 from J; bases not matched to a gene: 6. The CDR3 loop spans 14 amino acids. Germline CDR1 is MNHEY and CDR2 is SVGAGI. The CDR3: CASSRQGLDEKLFF. The CDR3 DNA reads as TGTGCCAGCAGCCGACAGGGGTTGGATGAAAAACTGTTTTTT.

The chain recombines TRBV10-3 with TRBJ1-5; no firm D call. Germline V CDR1 and CDR2: ENHRY, SYGVKD. V was pared by 2 bases and J by 0 bases, with 11 bases between. There are 16 residues in the CDR3. CDR3 coding DNA: TGTGCCATCAGTGAGGAACAACCCTATAGCAATCAGCCCCAGCATTTT. It specifies CAISEEQPYSNQPQHF.

The chain is built from TRBV5-1 and TRBJ2-3; 14 bases line up with TRBD2. The CDR3 has 19 residues. Germline values: CDR1 SGHRS, CDR2 YFSETQ. Trimming took 4 bases from V and 1 from J; bases not matched to a gene: 11. CDR3 sequence (DNA): TGCGCCAGCAGCAGTACGGGACTAGCGGGAGTTTCTGGCACAGATACGCAGTATTTT. This codes for CASSSTGLAGVSGTDTQYF.

The chain joins TRBV29-1 to TRBJ1-1, with a tentative D call TRBD1 (5 bases). Germline V gene data show CDR1 as SQVTM and CDR2 as ANQGSEA. The length of the CDR3 is 13 residues. Trimming pared 3 bases from V and 5 bases from J, leaving 13 bases between. CDR3 protein: CSVEGGEETEAFF. DNA of the CDR3: TGCAGCGTTGAGGGAGGGGAGGAAACTGAAGCTTTCTTT.

This clone was picked up one time. The rearrangement joins TRBV5-1 to TRBJ2-5; D gene ambiguous. Germline V CDR1 and CDR2: SGHRS, YFSETQ. Between the trimmed V and J ends, which lost 2 bases and 5 bases, there was a span of 13 bases. The length of the CDR3 is 14 residues. In DNA form, the CDR3 reads TGCGCCAGCAGCTTTGTCTCCTTCCGGGAGACCCAGTACTTC. Its protein product is CASSFVSFRETQYF.

With respect to this clone: Since no conserved phenylalanine or tryptophan closes the CDR3, a read error is the likely cause. This chain links TRBV6-5 with TRBJ1-2; no reliable D call. The germline V gene has CDR1 MNHEY and CDR2 SVGAGI. The CDR3 has 14 residues. V was trimmed by 0 bases and J by 6 bases, leaving 11 bases between them. CDR3: CASSYSKVWDGYTI. The CDR3 nucleotides are TGTGCCAGCAGTTACTCGAAAGTTTGGGATGGCTACACCATC.

CDR3: CASSTNTGELFF. The CDR3 DNA is TGTGCCAGCTCTACGAACACCGGGGAGCTGTTTTTT. The gene calls are TRBV7-9 and TRBJ2-2; no reliable D call. Trimming left V 8 bases short and J 0 bases short, with 4 bases between. The CDR3 is 12 residues long. Germline V gene data show CDR1 as SEHNR and CDR2 as FQNEAQ (reference sequence).

V is TRBV18 and J is TRBJ2-7; 10 bases align to TRBD2. With 2 bases clipped from V and 3 bases from J, the junction kept 10 bases outside the gene matches. CDR1 and CDR2 (germline): KGHSH, LQKENI. The CDR3 sequence is 17 residues long. In DNA form, the CDR3 reads TGTGCCAGCTCACCAGAATCTATGACTAGCGGGTTCTACGAGCAGTACTTC. It encodes CASSPESMTSGFYEQYF.

V usage is TRBV5-1 and J usage is TRBJ2-7, with 7 positions matching TRBD2. V lost 0 bases, J lost 2 bases, and 11 bases stayed unmatched. The CDR3 extends over 17 amino acids. Germline CDR1 and CDR2: SGHRS and YFSETQ. In nucleotides, the CDR3 is TGCGCCAGCAGCTTGGGCCCCGGAGCGGGGAGTCCCTACGAGCAGTACTTC. This sequence encodes CASSLGPGAGSPYEQYF.

V and J are TRBV30 and TRBJ2-3, with a weak D call TRBD1 (6 bases). The CDR3 is made up of 14 amino acids. The germline V gene has CDR1 GTSNPN and CDR2 SVGIG (reference sequence). V shed 4 bases and J shed 3 bases, with 14 bases lying between them. The DNA of the CDR3 is TGTGCCTGGACCACAGGGTACCGGACAGATACGCAGTATTTT. Protein product: CAWTTGYRTDTQYF.